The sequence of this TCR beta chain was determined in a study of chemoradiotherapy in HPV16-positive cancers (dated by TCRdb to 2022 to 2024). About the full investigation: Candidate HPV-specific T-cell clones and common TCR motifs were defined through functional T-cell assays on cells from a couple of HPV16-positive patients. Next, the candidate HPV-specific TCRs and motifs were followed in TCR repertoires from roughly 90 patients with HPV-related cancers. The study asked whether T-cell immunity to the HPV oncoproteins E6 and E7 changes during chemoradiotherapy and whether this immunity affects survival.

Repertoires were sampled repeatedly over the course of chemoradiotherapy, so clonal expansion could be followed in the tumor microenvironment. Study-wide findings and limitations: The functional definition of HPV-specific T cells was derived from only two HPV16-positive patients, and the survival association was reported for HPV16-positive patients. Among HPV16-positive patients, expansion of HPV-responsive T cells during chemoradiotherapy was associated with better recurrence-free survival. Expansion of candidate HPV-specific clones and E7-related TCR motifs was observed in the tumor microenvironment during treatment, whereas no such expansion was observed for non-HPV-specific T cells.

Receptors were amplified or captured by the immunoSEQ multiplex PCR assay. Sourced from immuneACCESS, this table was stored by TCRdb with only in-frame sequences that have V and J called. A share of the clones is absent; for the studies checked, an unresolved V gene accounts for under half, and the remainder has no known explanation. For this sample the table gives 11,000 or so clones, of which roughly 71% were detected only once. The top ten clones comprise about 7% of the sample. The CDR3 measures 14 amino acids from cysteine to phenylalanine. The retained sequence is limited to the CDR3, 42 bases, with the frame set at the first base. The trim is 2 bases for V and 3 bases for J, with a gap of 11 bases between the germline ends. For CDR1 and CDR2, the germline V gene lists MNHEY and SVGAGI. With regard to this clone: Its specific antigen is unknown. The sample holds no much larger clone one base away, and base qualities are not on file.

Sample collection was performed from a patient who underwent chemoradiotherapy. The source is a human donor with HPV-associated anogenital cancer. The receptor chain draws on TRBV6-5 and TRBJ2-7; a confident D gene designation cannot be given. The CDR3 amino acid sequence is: CASSYRPGNYEQYF. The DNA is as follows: TGTGCCAGCAGTTACCGGCCGGGCAACTACGAGCAGTACTTC.